This note documents a single T cell receptor beta chain sequence. The data were taken from a study of cytotoxic CD8 clonotypes in ibrutinib-treated CLL. Study-level information: 11 relapsed/refractory, over 14 treatment-naive; around 18 IGHV unmutated. When averaged across all of the samples, the counts came to approximately 250,000 productive templates and more than 85,000 productive rearrangements.

CDR1 and CDR2 from the germline V gene are SQVTM and ANQGSEA. The ends lost 1 base at V and 4 bases at J; junction bases unmatched: 1. CDR3 length: 13 residues. Clones were sequenced by immunoSEQ multiplex PCR, and TCRdb holds only the in-frame ones, with some missing. Of about 200,000 clones in the sample, roughly three quarters are singletons; the top ten hold roughly an eighth. This sequence was found in a human donor with chronic lymphocytic leukemia. Sequenced material: PBMCs, taken after 12 months of ibrutinib treatment. The chain couples TRBV29-1 to TRBJ1-5; TRBD1 agrees at 7 bases. DNA of the CDR3: TGCAGCGTTGAAGCAGGGGGGAATCAGCCCCAGCATTTT. This codes for CSVEAGGNQPQHF.